This T cell receptor (beta chain) derives from a study of regulatory T cells in long-lasting Graves disease. This clonotype has a count of ten or more. Library construction for TCR beta used iRepertoire HTBI primers and Arm-PCR of CDR3 regions. As processed by the authors: Sample data revealed fewer than 70 TRBV and 14 TRBJ segments. TCRdb re-derived calls from the multiplex PCR reads in MiXCR, one entry per CDR3 protein. TCRdb assigned the V and J calls; the authors' analysis was not used. Among 400,000 to 500,000 distinct CDR3 sequences listed, roughly 23% were seen once. Time point noted: persistent/refractory GD, antithyroid drugs over 5 years with positive TRAb. Preparation of the TCR library used RNA extracted from PBMCs. The sequence came from a female donor with Graves disease. The sequenced sample was peripheral blood mononuclear cells (PBMCs), obtained when the disease was refractory, from a patient treated with antithyroid drugs.

The CDR3 reads CASSAPGQGASSNEKLFF. The CDR3 nucleotides are TGTGCCAGCAGCGCGCCGGGACAGGGGGCCTCGTCTAATGAAAAACTGTTTTTT. V usage is TRBV7-2 and J usage is TRBJ1-4; 12 bases are shared with TRBD1. Germline CDR1 is SGHTA and CDR2 is FQGNSA. V lost 5 bases to trimming and J lost 3 bases; unmatched junction nucleotides: 10. The CDR3 is made up of 18 amino acids.